A single sample is the source of the 4 T cell receptor beta chains below, sequenced in a study of persistence of HIV-infected CD4 T cells (dated by TCRdb to about 2020). The treatment or condition label for this specimen denotes: suppressive antiretroviral therapy. A pool of overlapping HIV-1 Gag 15-mer peptides was used at about 1 ug per peptide per mL for cell stimulation. Memory CD4+ T cells that did not respond, being CD40L-negative, CD69-negative and CD45RO-high, were sorted as memory populations depleted of antigen-responding cells. The immunoSEQ hsTCRB assay version 4, run in survey mode, was used to sequence TCRbeta repertoires from genomic DNA. This immuneACCESS table, as held by TCRdb, lists in-frame sequences with V and J called but not all clones. Of the missing ones, under half trace to an unresolved V gene in checked studies; the others have no known cause. A total of roughly 32,000 clones appear in this sample, roughly 82% of them only once. Clones ranked in the top ten supply roughly 18% of the sample.

These receptors' targets are unknown. This material consisted of CD4+ T cells sorted from PBMCs after approximately 19-hour stimulation, taken from a patient who received antiretroviral therapy. This specimen's cell subset or site label, per the study, means: CD40L-CD69- CD45RO-high memory CD4 T cells not responding to Gag peptides. The receptors here all came from an adult woman with HIV who was CMV-seropositive.

The CDR3: CAISESRADRTEAFF. CDR3 bases: TGTGCCATCAGTGAGTCGAGGGCGGACCGCACTGAAGCTTTCTTT. The chain combines TRBV10-3 with TRBJ1-1; D is uncertain. Germline V gives CDR1 ENHRY, CDR2 SYGVKD. Trimming pared 0 bases from V and 4 bases from J, leaving 12 bases between. This CDR3 has 15 residues.

This clone has just one count. The rearrangement links TRBV7-2 to TRBJ1-6; no clear D. Trimming left V 5 bases short and J 0 bases short, with 14 bases between. CDR1 SGHTA and CDR2 FQGNSA come from the germline V gene. This CDR3 spans 17 amino acids. DNA for the CDR3: TGTGCCAGCAGCGGCCGGGCCCCGAGCTCCTATAATTCACCCCTCCACTTT. Amino acids: CASSGRAPSSYNSPLHF.

The chain carries TRBV15 and TRBJ1-2; D gene unclear. Trimming stripped 4 bases from V and 8 bases from J, with 11 bases between. Germline values: CDR1 LNHNV, CDR2 YYDKDF (reference sequence). The CDR3 runs 12 residues. Written as DNA, the CDR3 is TGTGCCACCAGCAATATAGGCAGGGGCTACACCTTC. It is translated as CATSNIGRGYTF.

The J gene is TRBJ2-2, the V gene TRBV3-1 (or the pseudogene TRBV3-2); D ambiguous. Per germline, CDR1 LGHDT and CDR2 YNNKEL (reference sequence). The CDR3 sequence is 11 residues long. With 1 base removed from V and 6 bases from J, the gap between germline ends came to 0 bases. CDR3 DNA: TGTGCCAGCAGCCAAGCCGGGGAGCTGTTTTTT. As protein: CASSQAGELFF.